One T cell receptor (beta chain) is described in this entry. Its target is unknown. From germline, CDR1 is SGHTA and CDR2 FQGNSA. There are 15 residues in the CDR3. The V and J ends lost 1 base and 2 bases respectively, with 12 bases between them. The data belong to a study of cytotoxic CD8 clonotypes in ibrutinib-treated CLL. Overall study context: An average of around 260,000 productive templates and around 100,000 productive rearrangements was obtained per sample. Study-wide findings and caveats: Rising at ibrutinib response, clonality subsequently fell back toward baseline at progression.

Investigators sought sequencing depths of between 1 in 200,000 and 1 in 1 million T cells. Sequencing was performed with immunoSEQ multiplex PCR; in TCRdb, only in-frame clones are kept and a portion is missing. The table includes 60,000 to 95,000 clones, approximately 87% detected once. The TCR sequence derives from a human donor with chronic lymphocytic leukemia. The sample in question was PBMCs, obtained after 24 months of ibrutinib treatment. V usage is TRBV7-2 and J usage is TRBJ2-7; D is ambiguous. The CDR3 is CASSLEGVSAYEQYF. The CDR3 nucleotides read TGTGCCAGCAGCTTAGAAGGCGTATCTGCCTACGAGCAGTACTTC.